This TCR beta chain was sequenced for a study of T-cell reconstitution after alpha-beta-depleted transplantation in children listed by TCRdb under 2016. Study-level background: T-cell immune reconstitution after TCRalphabeta/CD19-depleted allogeneic hematopoietic cell transplantation in children was quantitatively tracked in the study by means of TCR repertoire profiling.

There are many counts of this clonotype. Its antigen specificity is not known. Nothing much larger sits one base from this clone, and base qualities are not available. Libraries were prepared through PCR. The reads were generated on an Illumina HiSeq 2500. Molecular barcoding was employed in the preparation of TCR libraries, with unique molecular identifiers being used to normalize TCRbeta repertoire quantification. TCRdb handled the public reads itself, with Q25 trimming in fastp and clone calling in MiXCR, and kept productive beta chains. Identical CDR3 proteins give one entry, which carries the most common genes and DNA. This sample lists tens of thousands of distinct CDR3 sequences; 7.3% were detected once. The leading ten clones occupy approximately 2.4% of the sample. From a lookup of the germline V gene, CDR1 and CDR2 are LGHNA and YSLEER. Measured from the cysteine to the phenylalanine, the CDR3 is 17 residues long. Only the CDR3 DNA stays, 51 bases, in frame from base 1. V loses 4 bases, J loses 9 bases, and the germline ends lie 22 bases apart.

The rearranged segments are TRBV4-3 and TRBJ1-6, with no reliable assignment of the D segment. The TCR sequence derives from a human donor who donated a stem cell graft to a child with acute lymphoblastic leukemia. The input for sequencing was PBMCs from the stem cell graft donor, taken from the stem cell graft. The CDR3 protein sequence reads: CASSPKPPGQIPSPLHF. The nucleotide sequence is given as TGCGCCAGCAGCCCCAAGCCCCCCGGGCAGATACCTTCACCCCTCCACTTT.